One T cell receptor beta chain is described in this entry. Random hexamers served to reverse transcribe roughly 0.5 to 1 ug RNA. One entry per CDR3 protein, called by TCRdb with MiXCR from the immunoSEQ multiplex PCR reads. The sample includes around 200,000 distinct CDR3 sequences, around 93% seen only once; the top ten take 0.07% to 0.095%. Sequencing of TCR beta, carried out with a high-throughput approach, was applied to CD8+ and CD4+ T cells from the blood. While CD8+ and CD4+ T cells were isolated negatively, TEMRA cells were enriched by FACS. The sample comes from a study of CD8 T cells in Susac syndrome. The CDR3 contains 18 residues. Trimming pared 4 bases from V and 0 bases from J, leaving 20 bases between.

The origin of this receptor is a human donor with multiple sclerosis. The chain joins TRBV23-1 to TRBJ2-3; D possibly corresponds to TRBD2 (6 bases). TRBV23-1 is flagged as an ORF with uncertain function. Sample: CD4+ T cells from PBMCs. The DNA of the CDR3 is TGCGCCAGCAGTCGCCAAAGAACGGGGACTCCTAGCACAGATACGCAGTATTTT. Residues: CASSRQRTGTPSTDTQYF.